This entry lists 13 T cell receptor beta chains sequenced from one sample in a study of blood T cell repertoires in COVID-19. Sequencing was performed with immunoSEQ multiplex PCR; in TCRdb, only in-frame clones are kept and a portion is missing. The sample consists of roughly 500,000 clones, around 89% of them appearing once. Sequences were obtained from PBMCs or T cells enriched from blood (not recorded which). These TCRs come from a middle-aged woman who had recovered from COVID-19.

The chain recombines TRBV5-6 with TRBJ2-2; 10 bases agree with TRBD1. The CDR3 is 15 amino acids. The germline V gene encodes CDR1 SGHDT and CDR2 YYEEEE. Losses at the gene ends were 3 bases for V and 4 bases for J; bases not matched to a gene: 3. Here the CDR3 DNA reads TGTGCCAGCAGCTGGGGACAGGGGTCCACCGGGGAGCTGTTTTTT. This gives the protein CASSWGQGSTGELFF.

The genes are TRBV6-5 and TRBJ1-1; 7 nucleotides agree with TRBD1. Germline V gene sequence: CDR1 MNHEY, CDR2 SVGAGI. The trim removed 6 bases at V and 1 base at J, leaving 5 bases unmatched. The CDR3 consists of 14 residues. CDR3 nucleotide sequence: TGTGCCAGCAGCAGACAGGGTGGGAACACTGAAGCTTTCTTT. Translating it yields CASSRQGGNTEAFF.

This chain connects TRBV2 to TRBJ2-7; TRBD2 matches at 11 bases. V shed 8 bases, J shed 7 bases, and the junction held 4 bases outside the gene matches. This CDR3 is 12 amino acids long. CDR1 is SNHLY, CDR2 FYNNEI, per germline. The CDR3 here is CASLLAGVEQYF. CDR3 DNA sequence: TGTGCCAGCTTACTAGCGGGAGTTGAGCAGTACTTC.

This clone came up a few times. This chain links TRBV6-1 with TRBJ2-7; D not certain. In germline, CDR1 is MNHNS, CDR2 SASEGT. V was trimmed by 1 base and J by 1 base, leaving 8 bases between them. The CDR3 is 14 amino acids. DNA for the CDR3: TGTGCCAGCAGTGAAGTGGGCACTTCCTACGAGCAGTACTTC. Its protein product is CASSEVGTSYEQYF.

In this sample, this clone turned up once. The chain is built from TRBV10-3 and TRBJ2-5; 7 bases are a match to TRBD2. With V trimmed by 0 bases and J by 2 bases, 6 bases remained unmatched. Germline loops: CDR1 ENHRY, CDR2 SYGVKD. The CDR3 length is 16 residues. The CDR3 nucleotides are TGTGCCATCAGTGAGTCGATTCGGGAGGTTCAAGAGACCCAGTACTTC. It codes for CAISESIREVQETQYF.

V gene TRBV5-1 combines with J gene TRBJ2-3; 10 bases map to TRBD2. J was trimmed by 1 base and V by 7 bases; bases with no gene match: 6. The length of the CDR3 is 15 residues. CDR1 is SGHRS and CDR2 is YFSETQ in the germline V gene. The chain's CDR3 is CASLSTSGGTDTQYF. The CDR3 DNA follows: TGCGCCAGCCTCTCCACTAGCGGGGGCACAGATACGCAGTATTTT.

This clone has more than one count but fewer than ten. The chain has TRBV7-8 and TRBJ1-1, with 8 bases identical to TRBD1. CDR3 length equals 14 residues. V dropped 5 bases and J dropped 4; count of bases not matched to a gene: 6. Germline lookup yields CDR1 SGHVS and CDR2 FQNEAQ. In DNA form, the CDR3 reads TGTGCCAGCAGCGTCCAGGGGGCGGGCACTGAAGCTTTCTTT. Translation gives CASSVQGAGTEAFF.

The chain couples TRBV6-2 or TRBV6-3 to TRBJ1-2, with D possibly matching TRBD1 (5 bases). With 2 bases removed from V and 3 bases from J, the gap between germline ends came to 10 bases. The germline V gene has CDR1 MNHEY and CDR2 SVGEGT. CDR3 length equals 14 residues. The CDR3, as DNA: TGTGCCAGCAGTTACACAGGACAAGACTATGGCTACACCTTC. Translation gives CASSYTGQDYGYTF.

The V call is TRBV24-1, the J call TRBJ2-1; no clear D. Germline assignment: CDR1 KGHDR and CDR2 SFDVKD. V lost 5 bases to trimming and J lost 9 bases, with 10 bases between them. The CDR3 covers 12 residues. The CDR3 sequence: CATSGPSGEQFF. Written as DNA, the CDR3 is TGTGCCACCAGTGGGCCTTCGGGTGAGCAGTTCTTC.

This clone was detected once. The chain has TRBV4-3 and TRBJ2-7, with 8 bases matching TRBD1. Germline trimming cut 0 bases from V and 0 bases from J; bases unmatched to any gene: 1. The CDR3 spans 15 residues. Germline V gene lookup returns CDR1 LGHNA and CDR2 YSLEER. CDR3 DNA: TGCGCCAGCAGCCAAGATGACAGGGGCTCCTACGAGCAGTACTTC. It yields the protein CASSQDDRGSYEQYF.

V gene TRBV3-1 (or the pseudogene TRBV3-2) combines with J gene TRBJ2-3; weak D call: TRBD2 (7 bases). V was cut by 1 base and J by 0 bases, with 14 bases left in between. From germline, CDR1 is LGHDT and CDR2 YNNKEL (reference sequence). The CDR3 runs 17 residues. The CDR3 loop is CASSQVLGRGSTDTQYF. CDR3 nucleotides: TGTGCCAGCAGCCAAGTGTTGGGGAGGGGGAGCACAGATACGCAGTATTTT.

The V and J genes are TRBV3-1 (or the pseudogene TRBV3-2) and TRBJ1-2; 9 nucleotides line up with TRBD1. This CDR3 has 13 amino acids. After removal of 2 bases from V and 11 bases from J, the junction contained 6 bases not matched to a gene. Germline assignment: CDR1 LGHDT and CDR2 YNNKEL (reference sequence). CDR3 DNA sequence: TGTGCCAGCAGCCAACACCGGGACAGGGAATACACCTTC. As protein: CASSQHRDREYTF.

This clone was recorded a few times. V usage is TRBV24-1 and J usage is TRBJ2-1; D is possibly TRBD2 (5 bases). CDR1 and CDR2 (germline): KGHDR, SFDVKD. The V end lost 3 bases, the J end lost 6 bases, and 5 bases lay between the germline ends. The CDR3 consists of 12 residues. The CDR3 nucleotides are TGTGCCACCAGTGATAGCGGCAATGAGCAGTTCTTC. Translation gives CATSDSGNEQFF.